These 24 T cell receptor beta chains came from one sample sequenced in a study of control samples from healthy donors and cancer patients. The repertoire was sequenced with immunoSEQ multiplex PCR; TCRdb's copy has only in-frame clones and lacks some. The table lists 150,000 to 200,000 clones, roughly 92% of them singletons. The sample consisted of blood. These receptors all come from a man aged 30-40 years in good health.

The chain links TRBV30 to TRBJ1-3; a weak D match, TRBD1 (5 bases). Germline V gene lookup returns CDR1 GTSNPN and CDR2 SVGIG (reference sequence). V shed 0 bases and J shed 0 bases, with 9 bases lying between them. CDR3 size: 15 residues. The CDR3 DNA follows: TGTGCCTGGAGTGTCGGACAACCCTCTGGAAACACCATATATTTT. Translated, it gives CAWSVGQPSGNTIYF.

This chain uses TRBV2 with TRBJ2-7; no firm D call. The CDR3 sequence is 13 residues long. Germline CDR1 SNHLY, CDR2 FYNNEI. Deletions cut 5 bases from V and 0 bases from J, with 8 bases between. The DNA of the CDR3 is TGTGCCAGCAGTCTACTACCCTCCTACGAGCAGTACTTC. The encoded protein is CASSLLPSYEQYF.

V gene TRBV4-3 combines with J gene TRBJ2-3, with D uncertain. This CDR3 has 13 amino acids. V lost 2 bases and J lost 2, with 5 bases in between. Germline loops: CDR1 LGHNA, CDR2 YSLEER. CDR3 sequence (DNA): TGCGCCAGCAGCCAAAGACTCACAGATACGCAGTATTTT. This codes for CASSQRLTDTQYF.

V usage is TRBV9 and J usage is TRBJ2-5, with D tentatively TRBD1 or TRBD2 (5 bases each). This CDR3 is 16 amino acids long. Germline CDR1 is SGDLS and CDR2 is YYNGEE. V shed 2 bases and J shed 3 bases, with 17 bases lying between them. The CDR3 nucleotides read TGTGCCAGCAGCGTGGGAAGGGGACGTATCGAAGAGACCCAGTACTTC. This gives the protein CASSVGRGRIEETQYF. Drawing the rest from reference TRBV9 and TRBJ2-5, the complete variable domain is DSGVTQTPKHLITATGQRVTLRCSPRSGDLSVYWYQQSLDQGLQFLIQYYNGEERAKGNILERFSAQQFPDLHSELNLSSLELGDSALYFCASSVGRGRIEETQYFGPGTRLLVL.

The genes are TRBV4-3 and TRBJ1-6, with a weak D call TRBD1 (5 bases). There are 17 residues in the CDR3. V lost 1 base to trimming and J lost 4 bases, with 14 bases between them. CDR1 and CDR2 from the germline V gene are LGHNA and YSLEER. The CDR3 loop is CASSQGPLTGYNSPLHF. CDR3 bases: TGCGCCAGCAGCCAAGGACCCCTTACAGGATATAATTCACCCCTCCACTTT.

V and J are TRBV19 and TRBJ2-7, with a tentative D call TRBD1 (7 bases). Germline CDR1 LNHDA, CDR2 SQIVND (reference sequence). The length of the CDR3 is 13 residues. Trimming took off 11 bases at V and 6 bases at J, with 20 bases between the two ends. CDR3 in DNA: TGTGCCTCGACAGGGCGGGATAACGTCGAGCAGTACTTC. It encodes CASTGRDNVEQYF.

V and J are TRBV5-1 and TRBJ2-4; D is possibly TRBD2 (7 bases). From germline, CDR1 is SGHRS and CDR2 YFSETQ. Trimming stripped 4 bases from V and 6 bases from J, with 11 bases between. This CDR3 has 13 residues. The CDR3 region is CASSAGALNIQYF. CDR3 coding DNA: TGCGCCAGCAGCGCGGGGGCTTTAAACATTCAGTACTTC. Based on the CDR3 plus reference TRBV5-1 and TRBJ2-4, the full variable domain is KAGVTQTPRYLIKTRGQQVTLSCSPISGHRSVSWYQQTPGQGLQFLFEYFSETQRNKGNFPGRFSGRQFSNSRSEMNVSTLELGDSALYLCASSAGALNIQYFGAGTRLSVL.

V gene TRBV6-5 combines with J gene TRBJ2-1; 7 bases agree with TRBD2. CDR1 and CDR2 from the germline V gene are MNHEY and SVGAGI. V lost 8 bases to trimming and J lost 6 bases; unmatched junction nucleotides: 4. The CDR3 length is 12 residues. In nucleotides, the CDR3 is TGTGCCAGCCTAGGGACTACCAATGAGCAGTTCTTC. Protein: CASLGTTNEQFF.

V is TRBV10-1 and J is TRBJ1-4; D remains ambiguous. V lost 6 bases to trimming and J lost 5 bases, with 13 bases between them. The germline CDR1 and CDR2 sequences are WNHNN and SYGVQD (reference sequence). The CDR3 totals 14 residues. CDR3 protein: CASSAGGKNEKLFF. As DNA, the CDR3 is TGCGCCAGCAGCGCTGGAGGGAAAAATGAAAAACTGTTTTTT.

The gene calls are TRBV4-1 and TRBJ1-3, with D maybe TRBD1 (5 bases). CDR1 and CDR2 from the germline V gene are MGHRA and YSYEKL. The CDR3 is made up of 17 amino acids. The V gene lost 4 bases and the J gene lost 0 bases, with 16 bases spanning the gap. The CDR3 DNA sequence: TGCGCCAGCAGCCCGACCCGACAGCCATTCTCTGGAAACACCATATATTTT. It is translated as CASSPTRQPFSGNTIYF.

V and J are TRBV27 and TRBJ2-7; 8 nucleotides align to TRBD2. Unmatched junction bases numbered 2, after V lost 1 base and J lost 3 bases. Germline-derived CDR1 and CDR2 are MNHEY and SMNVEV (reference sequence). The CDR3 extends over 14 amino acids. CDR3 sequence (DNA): TGTGCCAGCAGTTTATACGGGGGGGGCTACGAGCAGTACTTC. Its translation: CASSLYGGGYEQYF.

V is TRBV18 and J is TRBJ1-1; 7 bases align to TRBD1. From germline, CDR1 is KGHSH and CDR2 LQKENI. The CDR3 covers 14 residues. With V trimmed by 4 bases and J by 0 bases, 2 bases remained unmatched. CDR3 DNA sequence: TGTGCCAGCTCACGACAGGGAATGAACACTGAAGCTTTCTTT. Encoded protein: CASSRQGMNTEAFF.

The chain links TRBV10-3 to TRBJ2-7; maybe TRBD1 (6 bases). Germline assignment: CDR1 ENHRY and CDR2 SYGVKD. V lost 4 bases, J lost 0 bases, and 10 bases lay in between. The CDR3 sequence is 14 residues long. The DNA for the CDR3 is TGTGCCATCAGTGCCCGACAGGACTCCTACGAGCAGTACTTC. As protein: CAISARQDSYEQYF.

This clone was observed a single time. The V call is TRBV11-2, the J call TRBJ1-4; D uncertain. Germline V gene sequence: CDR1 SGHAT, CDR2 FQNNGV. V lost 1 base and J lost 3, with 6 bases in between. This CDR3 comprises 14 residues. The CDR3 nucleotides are TGTGCCAGCAGCTTAGGGTGGGCTAATGAAAAACTGTTTTTT. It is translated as CASSLGWANEKLFF.

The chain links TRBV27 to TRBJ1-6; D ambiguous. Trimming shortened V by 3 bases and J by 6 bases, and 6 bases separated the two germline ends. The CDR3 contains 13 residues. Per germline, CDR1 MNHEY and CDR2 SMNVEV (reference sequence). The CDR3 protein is CASSFFSNSPLHF. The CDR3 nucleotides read TGTGCCAGCAGTTTTTTCTCTAATTCACCCCTCCACTTT.

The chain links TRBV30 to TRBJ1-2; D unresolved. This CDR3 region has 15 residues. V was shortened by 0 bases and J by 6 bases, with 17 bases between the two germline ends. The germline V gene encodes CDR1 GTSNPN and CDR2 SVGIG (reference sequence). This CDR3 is CAWSVRSGGWDGYTF. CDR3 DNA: TGTGCCTGGAGTGTTCGGTCAGGCGGCTGGGATGGCTACACCTTC.

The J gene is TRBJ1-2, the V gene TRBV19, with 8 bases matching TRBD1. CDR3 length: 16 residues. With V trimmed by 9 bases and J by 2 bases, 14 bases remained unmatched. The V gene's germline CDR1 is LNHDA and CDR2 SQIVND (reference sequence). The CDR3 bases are TGTGCCAGCGAGGGGGCAGGGGGCGCTTCGAACTATGGCTACACCTTC. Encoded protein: CASEGAGGASNYGYTF.

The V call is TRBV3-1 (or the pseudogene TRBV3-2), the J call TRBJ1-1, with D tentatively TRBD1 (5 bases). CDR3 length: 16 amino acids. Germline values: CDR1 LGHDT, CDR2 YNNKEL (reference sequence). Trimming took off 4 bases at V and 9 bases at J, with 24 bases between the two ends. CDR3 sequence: CASSPVTGTLSDKAFF. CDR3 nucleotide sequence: TGTGCCAGCAGCCCTGTTACCGGGACCCTAAGCGATAAAGCTTTCTTT.

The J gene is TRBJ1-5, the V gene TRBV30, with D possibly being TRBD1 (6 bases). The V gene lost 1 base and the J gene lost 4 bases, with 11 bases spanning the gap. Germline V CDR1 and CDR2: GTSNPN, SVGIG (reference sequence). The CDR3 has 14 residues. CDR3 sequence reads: CAWSGRGTNQPQHF. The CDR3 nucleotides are TGTGCCTGGAGTGGCAGGGGCACGAATCAGCCCCAGCATTTT.

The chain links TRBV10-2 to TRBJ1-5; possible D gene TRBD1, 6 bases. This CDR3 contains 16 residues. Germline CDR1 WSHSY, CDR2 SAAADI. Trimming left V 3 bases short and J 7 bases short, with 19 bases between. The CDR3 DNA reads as TGCGCCAGCAGTGAAGGGCAAAACAGGGTCGGCCAGCCCCAGCATTTT. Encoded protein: CASSEGQNRVGQPQHF.

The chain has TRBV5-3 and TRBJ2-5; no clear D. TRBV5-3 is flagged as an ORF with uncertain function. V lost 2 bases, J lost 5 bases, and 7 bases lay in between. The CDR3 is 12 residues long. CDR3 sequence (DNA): TGTGCCAGAAGCTTCAGAAGGGAGACCCAGTACTTC. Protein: CARSFRRETQYF.

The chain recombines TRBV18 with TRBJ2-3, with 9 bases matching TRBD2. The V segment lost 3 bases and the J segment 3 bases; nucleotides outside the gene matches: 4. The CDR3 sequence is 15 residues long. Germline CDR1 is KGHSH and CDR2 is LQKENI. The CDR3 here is CASSPLAGKTDTQYF. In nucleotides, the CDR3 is TGTGCCAGCTCACCGCTAGCGGGAAAAACAGATACGCAGTATTTT. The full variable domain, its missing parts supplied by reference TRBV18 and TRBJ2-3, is NAGVMQNPRHLVRRRGQEARLRCSPMKGHSHVYWYRQLPEEGLKFMVYLQKENIIDESGMPKERFSAEFPKEGPSILRIQQVVRGDSAAYFCASSPLAGKTDTQYFGPGTRLTVL.

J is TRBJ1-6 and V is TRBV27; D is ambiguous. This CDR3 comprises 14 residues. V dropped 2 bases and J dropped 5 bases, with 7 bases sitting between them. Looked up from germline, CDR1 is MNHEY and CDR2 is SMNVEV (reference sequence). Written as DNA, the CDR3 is TGTGCCAGCAGTTTAAAGGCAGATAATTCACCCCTCCACTTT. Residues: CASSLKADNSPLHF.

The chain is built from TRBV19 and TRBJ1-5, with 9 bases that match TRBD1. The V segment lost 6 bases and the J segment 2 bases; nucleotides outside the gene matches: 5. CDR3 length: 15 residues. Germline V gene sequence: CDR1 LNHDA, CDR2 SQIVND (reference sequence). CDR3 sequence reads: CASSPTGGGNQPQHF. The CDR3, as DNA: TGTGCCAGTAGCCCCACAGGGGGCGGCAATCAGCCCCAGCATTTT.